This TCR beta chain was sequenced in a study of blood T cell repertoires in COVID-19. The wider study: PBMCs, B-cell-depleted T cells, or T cells provided the cDNA or gDNA that made up the material.

Clones were read by immunoSEQ multiplex PCR, and TCRdb kept only the in-frame ones, dropping some. The sample records 350,000 to 450,000 clones, around 89% being singletons. This CDR3 has 13 residues. V was clipped by 0 bases and J by 1 base, with 4 bases between them. Germline V gene lookup returns CDR1 LGHDT and CDR2 YNNKEL (reference sequence). The sequence was collected from a woman aged 40 to 55 with COVID-19, enrolled during active disease. V is TRBV3-1 (or the pseudogene TRBV3-2) and J is TRBJ2-7; D is unresolved. Material for sequencing was peripheral blood. The DNA of the CDR3 is TGTGCCAGCAGCCAAGACAGATCCTACGAGCAGTACTTC. It specifies CASSQDRSYEQYF.